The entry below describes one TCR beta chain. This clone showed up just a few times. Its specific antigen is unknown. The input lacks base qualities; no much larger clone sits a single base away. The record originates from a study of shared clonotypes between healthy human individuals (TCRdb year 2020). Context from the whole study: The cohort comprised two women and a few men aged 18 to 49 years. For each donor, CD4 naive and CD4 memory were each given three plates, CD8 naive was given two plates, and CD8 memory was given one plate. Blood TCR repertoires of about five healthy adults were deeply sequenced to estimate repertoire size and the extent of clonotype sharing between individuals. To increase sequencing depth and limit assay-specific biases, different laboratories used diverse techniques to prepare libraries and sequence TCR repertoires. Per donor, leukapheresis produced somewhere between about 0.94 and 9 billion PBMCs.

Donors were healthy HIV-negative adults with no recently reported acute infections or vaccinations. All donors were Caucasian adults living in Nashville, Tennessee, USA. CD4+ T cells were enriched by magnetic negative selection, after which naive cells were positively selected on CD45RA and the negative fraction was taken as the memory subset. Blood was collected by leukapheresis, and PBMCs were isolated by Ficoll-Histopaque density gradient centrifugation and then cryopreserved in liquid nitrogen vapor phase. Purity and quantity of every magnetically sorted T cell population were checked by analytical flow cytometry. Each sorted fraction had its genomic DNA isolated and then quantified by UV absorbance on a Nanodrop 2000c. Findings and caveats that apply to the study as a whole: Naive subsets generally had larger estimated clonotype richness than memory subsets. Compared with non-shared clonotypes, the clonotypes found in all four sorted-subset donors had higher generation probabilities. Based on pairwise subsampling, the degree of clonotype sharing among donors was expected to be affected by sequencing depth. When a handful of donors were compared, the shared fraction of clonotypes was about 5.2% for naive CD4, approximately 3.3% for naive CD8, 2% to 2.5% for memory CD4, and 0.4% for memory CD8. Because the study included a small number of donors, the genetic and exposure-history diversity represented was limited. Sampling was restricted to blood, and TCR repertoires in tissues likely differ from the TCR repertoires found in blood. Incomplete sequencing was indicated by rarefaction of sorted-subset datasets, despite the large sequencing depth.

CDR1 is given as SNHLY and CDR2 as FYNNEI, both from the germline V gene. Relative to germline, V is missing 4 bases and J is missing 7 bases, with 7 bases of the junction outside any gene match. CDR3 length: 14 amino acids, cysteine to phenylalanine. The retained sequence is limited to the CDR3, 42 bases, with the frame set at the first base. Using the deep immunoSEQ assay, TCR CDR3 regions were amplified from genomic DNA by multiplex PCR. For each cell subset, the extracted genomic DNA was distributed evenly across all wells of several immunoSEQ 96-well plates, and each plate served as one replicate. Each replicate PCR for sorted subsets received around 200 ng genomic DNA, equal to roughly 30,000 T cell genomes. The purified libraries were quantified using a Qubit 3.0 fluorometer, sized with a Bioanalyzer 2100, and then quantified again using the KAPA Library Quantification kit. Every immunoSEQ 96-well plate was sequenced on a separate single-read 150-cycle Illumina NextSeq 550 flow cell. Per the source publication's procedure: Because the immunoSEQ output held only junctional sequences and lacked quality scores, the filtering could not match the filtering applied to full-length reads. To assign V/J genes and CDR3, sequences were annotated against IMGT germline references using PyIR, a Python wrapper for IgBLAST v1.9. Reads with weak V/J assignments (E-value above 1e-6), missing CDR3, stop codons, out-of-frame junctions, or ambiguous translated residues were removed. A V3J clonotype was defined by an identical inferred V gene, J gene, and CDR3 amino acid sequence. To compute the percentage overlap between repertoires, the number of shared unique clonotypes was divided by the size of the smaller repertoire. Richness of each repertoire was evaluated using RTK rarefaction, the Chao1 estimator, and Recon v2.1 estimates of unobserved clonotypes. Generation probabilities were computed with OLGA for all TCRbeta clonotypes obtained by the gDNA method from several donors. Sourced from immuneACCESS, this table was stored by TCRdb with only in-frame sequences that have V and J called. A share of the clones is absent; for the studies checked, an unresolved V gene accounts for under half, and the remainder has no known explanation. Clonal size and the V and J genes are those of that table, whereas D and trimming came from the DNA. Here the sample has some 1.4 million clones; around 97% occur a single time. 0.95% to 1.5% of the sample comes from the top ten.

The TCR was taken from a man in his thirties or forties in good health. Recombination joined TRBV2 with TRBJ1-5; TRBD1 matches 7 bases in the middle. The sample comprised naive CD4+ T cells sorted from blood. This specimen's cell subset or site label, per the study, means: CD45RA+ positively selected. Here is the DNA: TGTGCCAGCAGTGTGGGGACAGTCGGGCAGCCCCAGCATTTT. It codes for CASSVGTVGQPQHF.